The sequence of this TCR beta chain was determined in a study of intratumoral heterogeneity in liver cancer. Study summary: The median patient age was approximately 63 years, and most were male. Findings and limits, study-wide: TCR sequencing reportedly confirmed RNA-seq estimates of regional differences in tumor-infiltrating lymphocyte burden.

Tumour samples came from separate, distinct regions of the hepatocellular carcinoma nodule. Note on this clone: The antigen is undetermined.

TCRdb's copy holds only in-frame clones and misses some; the assay was immunoSEQ multiplex PCR. This sample has around 2,900 clones; 70% to 80% occur once, and the top ten carry around 45%. Germline CDR1 and CDR2: MNHNS and SASEGT. Between the trimmed V and J ends, which lost 5 bases and 6 bases, there was a span of 11 bases. The CDR3 loop spans 13 amino acids. V usage is TRBV6-1 and J usage is TRBJ1-3; no clear D. The source is a woman aged 70 to 79 with hepatocellular carcinoma. Sequenced material: tumor tissue, taken before any cancer treatment. The CDR3 DNA reads as TGTGCCAGCAGTTTTAGCAGCAAAAACACCATATATTTT. It translates to CASSFSSKNTIYF.